This TCR beta chain was identified in a study of blood T cell repertoires in COVID-19. Overall study context: The samples span acute and convalescent COVID-19 from the United States, Italy and Spain. T cells, B-cell-depleted T cells, or PBMCs supplied cDNA or gDNA.

Authors' data handling: Cell counts per sample came from amplifying reference gene primers. Assay used: immunoSEQ multiplex PCR; TCRdb lists only in-frame clones, some missing. V, J and clone size are taken as reported in that table, and D and trimming were inferred from the DNA itself. The data contain tens of thousands of clones, more than 70% of them singletons. In this sample, this clone turned up once. Germline loops: CDR1 MNHEY, CDR2 SVGAGI. CDR3 length equals 13 residues. Between the trimmed V and J ends, which lost 0 bases and 9 bases, there was a span of 6 bases. The receptor comes from a man aged 45-60 years with acute or convalescent COVID-19. The V call is TRBV6-5, the J call TRBJ1-6; D unclear. Sample: peripheral blood. The CDR3, as DNA: TGTGCCAGCAGTTACTCTTCGGGTTCACCCCTCCACTTT. Protein sequence: CASSYSSGSPLHF.